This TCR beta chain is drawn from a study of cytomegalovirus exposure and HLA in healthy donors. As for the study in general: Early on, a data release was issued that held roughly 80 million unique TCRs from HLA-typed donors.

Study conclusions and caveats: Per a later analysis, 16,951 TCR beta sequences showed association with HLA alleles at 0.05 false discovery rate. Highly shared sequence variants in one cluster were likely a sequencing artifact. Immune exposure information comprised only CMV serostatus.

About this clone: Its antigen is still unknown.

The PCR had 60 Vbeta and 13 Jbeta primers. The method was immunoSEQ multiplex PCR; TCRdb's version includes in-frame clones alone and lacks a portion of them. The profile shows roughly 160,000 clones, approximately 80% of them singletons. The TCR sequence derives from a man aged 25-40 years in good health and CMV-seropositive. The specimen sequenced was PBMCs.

The DNA of the CDR3 is TGTGCCAGCAGTTTGAGAGCGGGCTCCTACGAGCAGTACTTC. Amino acid sequence: CASSLRAGSYEQYF. V is TRBV27 and J is TRBJ2-7, with a possible D match to TRBD2 (6 bases). Per the germline V gene, CDR1 is MNHEY and CDR2 is SMNVEV (reference sequence). The CDR3 consists of 14 residues. V was clipped by 3 bases and J by 0 bases, with 9 bases between them.